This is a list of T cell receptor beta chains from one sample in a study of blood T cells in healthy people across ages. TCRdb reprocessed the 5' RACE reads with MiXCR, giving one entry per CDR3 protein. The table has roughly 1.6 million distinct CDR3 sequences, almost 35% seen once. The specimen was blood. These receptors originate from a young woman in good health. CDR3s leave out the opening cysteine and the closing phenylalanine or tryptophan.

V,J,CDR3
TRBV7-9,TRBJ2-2,ASSFRAGVGSTGELF
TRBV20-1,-,SARDGRGAETQY
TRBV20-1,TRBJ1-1,SASTSEAF
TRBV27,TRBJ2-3,ASGTNRGGTDTQY
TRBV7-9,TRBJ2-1,STGGAYNEQF
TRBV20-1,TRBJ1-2,SAIAAPGERGAYGYT
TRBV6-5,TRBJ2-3,ASSYRGSEDTQY
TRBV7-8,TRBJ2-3,ASSLGLRGRIDTQY
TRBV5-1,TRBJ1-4,ASSLWDSNEKLF
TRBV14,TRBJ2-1,ASSQDTHQENEQF
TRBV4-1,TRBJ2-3,ASSPGNAGHTDTQY
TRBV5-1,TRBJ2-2,ASSIRDRETGELF
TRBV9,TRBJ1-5,ASSPGAGTGDNQPQH
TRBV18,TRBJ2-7,ASSPVFEEQY
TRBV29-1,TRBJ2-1,SVRGGNEQF
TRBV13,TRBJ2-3,ASSLGTGNTDTQY
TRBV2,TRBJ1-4,ASKMWLDEKLF
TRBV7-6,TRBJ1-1,ASSLSSGGANTEAF
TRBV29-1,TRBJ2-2,SGQGHTGELF
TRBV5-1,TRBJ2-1,ASSVESWRNNNEQF
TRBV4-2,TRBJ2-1,ASSQFVGLTDNEQF
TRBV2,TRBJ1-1,ASSEGGADRGAF
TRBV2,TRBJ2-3,ASIIYPIFTDTQY
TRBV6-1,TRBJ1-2,ASSESGSPGGYT
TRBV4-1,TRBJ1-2,ASSPGTQRGYT
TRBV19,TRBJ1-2,ASHRRTTVNMGYT